This TCR beta chain was recovered during a study of glioma-infiltrating T cells after dendritic cell vaccination. Looking at the study overall: Between the early 2000s and the early 2010s, patients got autologous tumor lysate-pulsed dendritic cell vaccines.

Trimming cost V 6 bases and J 1 base, with 6 bases left between them. CDR1 and CDR2 from the germline V gene are DFQATT and SNEGSKA (reference sequence). CDR3 length equals 11 residues. Using immunoSEQ multiplex PCR, the repertoire was profiled, and TCRdb retains in-frame clones only, with some absent. The table shows more than 95,000 clones, with over 80% occurring only once. With regard to this clone: Its target is not known.

Study conclusions and caveats: Survival was not directly related to TCR clonality in these patients. Few patients contributed both blood and tumor specimens.

Stated time point: after dendritic cell vaccination, including at tumor progression/relapse. Before vaccination, two weeks after the third vaccination, and at progression, PBMC were collected. Material: blood, obtained after dendritic cell vaccination. The chain employs TRBV20-1 and TRBJ1-1; unclear D gene. The receptor's source is a human donor with glioblastoma. The CDR3 sequence: CSAKRNTEAFF. CDR3 in DNA: TGCAGTGCAAAGAGGAACACTGAAGCTTTCTTT.